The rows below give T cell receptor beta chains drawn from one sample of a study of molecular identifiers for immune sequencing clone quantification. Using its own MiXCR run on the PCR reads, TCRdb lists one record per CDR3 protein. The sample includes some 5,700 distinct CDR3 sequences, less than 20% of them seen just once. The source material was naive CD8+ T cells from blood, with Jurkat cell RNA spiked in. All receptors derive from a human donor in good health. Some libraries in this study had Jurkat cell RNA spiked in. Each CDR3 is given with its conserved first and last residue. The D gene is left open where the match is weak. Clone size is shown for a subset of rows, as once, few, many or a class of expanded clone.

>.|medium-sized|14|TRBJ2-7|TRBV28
CASSLGKSSYEQYF
TGTGCCAGCAGTTTAGGGAAAAGCTCCTACGAGCAGTACTTC
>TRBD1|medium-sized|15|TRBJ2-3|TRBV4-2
CASSPGQGSTDTQYF
TGTGCCAGCAGCCCGGGACAGGGTAGCACAGATACGCAGTATTTT
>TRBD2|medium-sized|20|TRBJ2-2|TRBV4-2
CASSPQEPVRAGVNTGELFF
TGTGCCAGCAGCCCCCAGGAGCCCGTCAGAGCGGGAGTAAACACCGGGGAGCTGTTTTTT
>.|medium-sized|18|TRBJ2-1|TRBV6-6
CASSYSTGRLTTYNEQFF
TGTGCCAGCAGTTACTCCACGGGGCGTCTAACAACTTACAATGAGCAGTTCTTC
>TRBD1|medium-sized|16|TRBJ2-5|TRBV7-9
CASSPRQGLLGETQYF
TGTGCCAGCAGCCCGAGACAGGGGCTTTTGGGAGAGACCCAGTACTTC
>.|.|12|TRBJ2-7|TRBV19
CASADMSYEQYF
TGTGCCAGTGCTGACATGTCATACGAGCAGTACTTC
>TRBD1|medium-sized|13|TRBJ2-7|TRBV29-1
CSVEVGTGPKQYF
TGCAGCGTTGAAGTTGGGACAGGGCCTAAGCAGTACTTC
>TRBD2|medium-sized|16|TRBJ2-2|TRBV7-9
CASSQTGGKDTGELFF
TGTGCCAGCAGCCAAACCGGGGGGAAGGACACCGGGGAGCTGTTTTTT
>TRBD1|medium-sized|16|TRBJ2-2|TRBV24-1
CATSGPGGANTGELFF
TGTGCCACCAGTGGGCCAGGGGGCGCGAACACCGGGGAGCTGTTTTTT
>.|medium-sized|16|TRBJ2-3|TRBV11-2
CASSPISEIGTDTQYF
TGTGCCAGCAGCCCGATCTCGGAAATCGGCACAGATACGCAGTATTTT
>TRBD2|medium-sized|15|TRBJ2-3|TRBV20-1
CSAQRGVTSTDTQYF
TGCAGTGCTCAGCGGGGGGTAACGAGCACAGATACGCAGTATTTT
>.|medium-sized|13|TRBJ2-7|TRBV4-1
CASSQEPGYEQYF
TGCGCCAGCAGCCAAGAGCCCGGGTACGAGCAGTACTTC
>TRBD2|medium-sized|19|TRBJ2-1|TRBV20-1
CSAQEEAGTNYFSYNEQFF
TGCAGTGCTCAGGAGGAGGCAGGGACTAACTACTTCTCCTACAATGAGCAGTTCTTC
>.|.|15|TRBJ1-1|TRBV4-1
CASSQVRTVGTEAFF
TGTGCCAGCAGCCAAGTGAGGACAGTGGGCACTGAAGCTTTCTTT
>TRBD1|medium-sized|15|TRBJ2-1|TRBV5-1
CASSLVGTAYNEQFF
TGCGCCAGCAGCTTGGTCGGGACAGCCTACAATGAGCAGTTCTTC
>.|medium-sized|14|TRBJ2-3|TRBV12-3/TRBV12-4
CASSLMRGADTQYF
TGTGCCAGCAGTTTAATGCGCGGGGCGGATACGCAGTATTTT
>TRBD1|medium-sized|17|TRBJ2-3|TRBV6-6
CASSWGNRQGLTDTQYF
TGTGCCAGCAGTTGGGGGAATAGACAGGGGCTCACAGATACGCAGTATTTT
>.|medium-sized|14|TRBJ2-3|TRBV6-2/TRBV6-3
CASRKTRGTDTQYF
TGTGCCAGCAGGAAGACTAGGGGCACAGATACGCAGTATTTT
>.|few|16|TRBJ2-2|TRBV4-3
CASSQTGTRYTGELFF
TGCGCCAGCAGCCAAACCGGGACAAGATACACCGGGGAGCTGTTTTTT
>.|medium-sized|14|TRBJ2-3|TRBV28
CASSLRAAPDTQYF
TGTGCCAGCAGTTTAAGGGCCGCCCCAGATACGCAGTATTTT
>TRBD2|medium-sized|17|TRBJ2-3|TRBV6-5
CASSPTSGGAVGDTQYF
TGTGCCAGCAGCCCTACTAGCGGGGGGGCAGTAGGAGATACGCAGTATTTT
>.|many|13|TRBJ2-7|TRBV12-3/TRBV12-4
CASSFPDGGEQYF
TGTGCCAGCAGTTTCCCGGATGGAGGAGAGCAGTACTTC
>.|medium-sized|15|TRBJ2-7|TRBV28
CASSPRQAPSYEQYF
TGTGCCAGCAGTCCCCGCCAGGCTCCCTCCTACGAGCAGTACTTC
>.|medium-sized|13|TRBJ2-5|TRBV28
CASSLEARETQYF
TGTGCCAGCAGTTTAGAGGCACGAGAGACCCAGTACTTC